The 23 T cell receptor beta chains below come from one sample, sequenced in a study of response to subunit inactivated influenza vaccine. TCRdb reanalysed the RT-PCR reads using MiXCR and keeps one entry per CDR3 protein. The table includes 860,000 or so distinct CDR3 sequences, around 20% detected once. Sequenced material: PBMCs from blood, taken roughly 5 days after vaccination. The source is a man aged 45-65 years who received an inactivated influenza vaccine.

The CDR3 DNA sequence: TGTGCCAGCAGTTACGAGGGGCCGGGGGCAGAGCAGTACTTC. This encodes CASSYEGPGAEQYF. This chain connects TRBV6-2 or TRBV6-3 to TRBJ2-7; D tentatively fits TRBD1 or TRBD2 (6 bases each). The germline V gene has CDR1 MNHEY and CDR2 SVGEGT. V lost 2 bases, J lost 7 bases, and 15 bases lay in between. This CDR3 has 14 amino acids.

V is TRBV6-2 or TRBV6-3 and J is TRBJ2-1; possible D gene TRBD2, 6 bases. V was shortened by 0 bases and J by 4 bases, with 10 bases between the two germline ends. Germline assignment: CDR1 MNHEY and CDR2 SVGEGT. This CDR3 comprises 15 residues. The CDR3 protein is CASSYSWREYNEQFF. The CDR3 region has the DNA TGTGCCAGCAGTTACTCTTGGAGGGAGTACAATGAGCAGTTCTTC.

This clonotype has more than one count but fewer than ten. This rearrangement joins TRBV25-1 to TRBJ2-7; the D gene could be TRBD1 or TRBD2 (5 bases each). Trimming removed 6 bases from V and 1 base from J, with 19 bases in between. In germline, CDR1 is MGHDK, CDR2 SYGVNS. The CDR3 contains 16 residues. CDR3 DNA: TGTGCCAGCAGCGGTCAGAGGAGGAAGGGGTCCTACGAGCAGTACTTC. Translated, it gives CASSGQRRKGSYEQYF.

The rearrangement joins TRBV6-1 to TRBJ1-6, with D unclear. V lost 6 bases to trimming and J lost 8 bases, with 11 bases between them. CDR1 and CDR2 from the germline V gene are MNHNS and SASEGT. The CDR3 covers 13 residues. The CDR3 nucleotides read TGTGCCAGCAGCCGACCTGGGGATTCACCCCTCCACTTT. This sequence encodes CASSRPGDSPLHF.

CDR3 coding DNA: TGTGCCAGCAGGAGGAATTCGGGCCTCCAAGAGACCCAGTACTTC. This sequence encodes CASRRNSGLQETQYF. The V and J genes are TRBV2 and TRBJ2-5; D gene unclear. V gave up 6 bases and J gave up 1 base, with 15 bases separating them. Germline values: CDR1 SNHLY, CDR2 FYNNEI. This CDR3 comprises 15 residues.

This clonotype was found many times. V gene TRBV12-3 or TRBV12-4 combines with J gene TRBJ1-5, with D maybe TRBD1 (5 bases). This CDR3 is 14 amino acids long. V lost 6 bases to trimming and J lost 4 bases, with 13 bases between them. The CDR3, as DNA: TGTGCCAGCAGCCCGGGACGGATAAATCAGCCCCAGCATTTT. It specifies CASSPGRINQPQHF.

The chain carries TRBV29-1 and TRBJ2-2; possible D gene TRBD1, 8 bases. Germline loops: CDR1 SQVTM, CDR2 ANQGSEA. The CDR3 totals 16 residues. Deletions cut 0 bases from V and 6 bases from J, with 17 bases between. CDR3 in amino acids: CSVEDWNRGGPGELFF. The DNA for the CDR3 is TGCAGCGTTGAAGATTGGAACAGGGGGGGCCCCGGGGAGCTGTTTTTT.

The V gene is TRBV5-1, the J gene TRBJ1-1; D remains unclear. Germline values: CDR1 SGHRS, CDR2 YFSETQ. The CDR3 covers 14 residues. Trimming pared 5 bases from V and 4 bases from J, leaving 15 bases between. The DNA for the CDR3 is TGCGCCAGCAGTCCCCTCGGTTCGGGCACTGAAGCTTTCTTT. Encoded protein: CASSPLGSGTEAFF.

The V call is TRBV28, the J call TRBJ2-5; D unclear. V dropped 5 bases and J dropped 4 bases, with 8 bases sitting between them. Germline-derived CDR1 and CDR2 are MDHEN and SYDVKM. The length of the CDR3 is 12 residues. CDR3 bases: TGTGCCAGCAGTACCCGTCGAGAGACCCAGTACTTC. This translates into CASSTRRETQYF.

This clonotype has a count of ten or more. The rearrangement uses TRBV7-9 and TRBJ1-5, with D possibly TRBD1 on 5 matching bases. The CDR3 length is 14 residues. V was clipped by 1 base and J by 3 bases, with 7 bases between them. From germline, CDR1 is SEHNR and CDR2 FQNEAQ (reference sequence). CDR3 in DNA: TGTGCCAGCAGCTTAGGACAGTACAATCAGCCCCAGCATTTT. This gives the protein CASSLGQYNQPQHF.

The CDR3 here is CASSRLLWGSSGANVLTF. Here the CDR3 DNA reads TGTGCCAGCAGCCGTCTTTTATGGGGCAGCTCTGGGGCCAACGTCCTGACTTTC. This chain connects TRBV3-1 to TRBJ2-6; D might be TRBD1 (5 bases). In germline, CDR1 is LGHDT, CDR2 YNNKEL (reference sequence). V was clipped by 4 bases and J by 0 bases, with 16 bases between them. The CDR3 runs 18 residues.

There are a few counts of this clonotype. The CDR3 DNA reads TGTGCCAGCAGCCAGGGACCGGGACTGGGGCGTCATGAGCAGTTCTTC. It yields the protein CASSQGPGLGRHEQFF. The gene calls are TRBV4-2 and TRBJ2-1, with D tentatively TRBD2 (6 bases). V was trimmed by 3 bases and J by 8 bases, leaving 20 bases between them. CDR3 length equals 16 residues. Germline V gives CDR1 LGHNA, CDR2 YNFKEQ.

The chain combines TRBV7-9 with TRBJ1-5; D might be TRBD1 (5 bases). This CDR3 region has 15 residues. Per the germline V gene, CDR1 is SEHNR and CDR2 is FQNEAQ (reference sequence). Trimming took 2 bases from V and 0 from J, leaving 8 bases between them. In DNA, the CDR3 is TGTGCCAGCAGCTTAATGGGGGATAGCAATCAGCCCCAGCATTTT. Its translation is CASSLMGDSNQPQHF. The full variable domain, its missing parts supplied by reference TRBV7-9 and TRBJ1-5, is DTGVSQNPRHKITKRGQNVTFRCDPISEHNRLYWYRQTLGQGPEFLTYFQNEAQLEKSRLLSDRFSAERPKGSFSTLEIQRTEQGDSAMYLCASSLMGDSNQPQHFGDGTRLSIL.

This chain connects TRBV5-1 to TRBJ2-1, with D perhaps matching TRBD1 (5 bases). V was clipped by 0 bases and J by 7 bases, with 11 bases between them. Germline V gives CDR1 SGHRS, CDR2 YFSETQ. This CDR3 spans 14 amino acids. The CDR3: CASSLVGARNEQFF. The CDR3 coding sequence is TGCGCCAGCAGCTTGGTTGGGGCCCGTAATGAGCAGTTCTTC.

This clonotype has just a few counts. The V and J genes are TRBV25-1 and TRBJ1-2; D call uncertain. The CDR3 runs to 14 residues. Germline values: CDR1 MGHDK, CDR2 SYGVNS. Deletions cut 6 bases from V and 1 base from J, with 12 bases between. The CDR3 sequence is CASRARAGNYGYTF. The CDR3 bases are TGTGCCAGCAGGGCACGGGCGGGTAACTATGGCTACACCTTC.

The V call is TRBV2, the J call TRBJ2-2, with 8 nucleotides matching TRBD1. The CDR3 contains 16 residues. The ends lost 7 bases at V and 2 bases at J; junction bases unmatched: 9. Per germline, CDR1 SNHLY and CDR2 FYNNEI. This CDR3 reads CASTIDRGGNTGELFF. The CDR3 DNA reads as TGTGCCAGCACCATCGACAGGGGAGGAAACACCGGGGAGCTGTTTTTT. Combining the CDR3 with reference TRBV2 and TRBJ2-2 gives the whole variable domain EPEVTQTPSHQVTQMGQEVILRCVPISNHLYFYWYRQILGQKVEFLVSFYNNEISEKSEIFDDQFSVERPDGSNFTLKIRSTKLEDSAMYFCASTIDRGGNTGELFFGEGSRLTVL.

The chain couples TRBV27 to TRBJ2-1; 7 bases are a match to TRBD1. The CDR3 is made up of 14 amino acids. CDR1 MNHEY and CDR2 SMNVEV come from the germline V gene (reference sequence). Trimming at V came to 4 bases and at J to 5 bases, leaving 5 bases not matched to a gene. CDR3 sequence reads: CASSSRTGNNEQFF. The CDR3 nucleotides read TGTGCCAGCAGTTCCCGGACAGGAAACAATGAGCAGTTCTTC.

The chain joins TRBV20-1 to TRBJ1-1; 7 bases align to TRBD1. V lost 5 bases to trimming and J lost 1 base; unmatched junction nucleotides: 7. The CDR3 spans 14 residues. Germline assignment: CDR1 DFQATT and CDR2 SNEGSKA (reference sequence). The CDR3 sequence: CSAARYRGNTEAFF. CDR3 coding DNA: TGCAGTGCTGCCCGTTACAGGGGGAACACTGAAGCTTTCTTT.

Many counts were recorded for this clonotype. The chain is built from TRBV3-1 and TRBJ2-1; 9 bases match TRBD2. Unmatched junction bases numbered 22, after V lost 0 bases and J lost 7 bases. CDR3 size: 21 residues. Per the germline V gene, CDR1 is LGHDT and CDR2 is YNNKEL (reference sequence). This chain's CDR3 is CASSQEIGPRLAGPLRNEQFF. The CDR3 DNA reads TGTGCCAGCAGCCAAGAAATAGGCCCCCGCCTAGCGGGACCACTAAGGAATGAGCAGTTCTTC.

The chain has TRBV7-2 and TRBJ2-2; D is undetermined. V was clipped by 5 bases and J by 5 bases, with 12 bases between them. Looked up from germline, CDR1 is SGHTA and CDR2 is FQGNSA. The CDR3 covers 14 residues. CDR3 residues: CASSRLLNTGELFF. CDR3 bases: TGTGCCAGCAGCCGACTCCTTAATACCGGGGAGCTGTTTTTT.

The chain employs TRBV7-9 and TRBJ2-7; D might be TRBD2 (5 bases). The CDR3 is made up of 13 amino acids. V lost 3 bases to trimming and J lost 6 bases, with 12 bases between them. CDR1 and CDR2 from the germline V gene are SEHNR and FQNEAQ (reference sequence). CDR3 amino acids: CASSFGVAREQYF. The CDR3 DNA sequence: TGTGCCAGCAGCTTCGGGGTGGCTCGCGAGCAGTACTTC.

The chain links TRBV20-1 to TRBJ2-7; 11 bases are shared with TRBD2. The CDR3 sequence is 16 residues long. With 2 bases clipped from V and 2 bases from J, the junction kept 8 bases outside the gene matches. The V gene's germline CDR1 is DFQATT and CDR2 SNEGSKA (reference sequence). The CDR3 protein is CSARPPGTSGPYEQYF. CDR3 nucleotides: TGCAGTGCTAGACCACCAGGGACTAGCGGACCCTACGAGCAGTACTTC.

The sample holds one count of this clonotype. The V gene is TRBV20-1, the J gene TRBJ2-3; TRBD2 agrees at 7 bases. Germline V gene data show CDR1 as DFQATT and CDR2 as SNEGSKA (reference sequence). J was trimmed by 1 base and V by 4 bases; bases with no gene match: 8. The CDR3 is 15 amino acids. In DNA, the CDR3 is TGCAGTGCTAACGATTACCTAGCGGGCACAGATACGCAGTATTTT. Its protein is CSANDYLAGTDTQYF.